The following is a T cell receptor (beta chain) sequence with its context. Its antigen is as yet unknown. This CDR3 is 15 amino acids long. V lost 4 bases, J lost 0 bases, and 3 bases stayed unmatched. Germline values: CDR1 ENHRY, CDR2 SYGVKD. This entry belongs to a study of Graves' ophthalmopathy and Graves' hyperthyroidism. Study-wide results and caveats: In blood, most expanded thyroid clonotypes above 0.001 frequency were also detected.

RNA transcripts provided the template for amplifying TCR beta CDR3 regions. HTBI-primed first-round RT-PCR preceded second-round multiplex PCR. TCRdb processed the multiplex PCR reads anew with MiXCR; each CDR3 protein has one entry. The table records 680,000 or so distinct CDR3 sequences, about 24% of them present only once. The hyperthyroidism patients, aged 18 to 65, had been newly diagnosed, with under 2 months' duration. Diagnosis used clinical symptoms, serum thyroxine, TRAb, thyroid ultrasound and orbital computed tomography. A volume of 10 ml of fresh peripheral blood supplied the PBMCs. The sample was peripheral blood. The receptor was isolated from a woman younger than 30 with stable Graves' hyperthyroidism. Some clones in this sample may be carry-over from other donors' samples. V gene TRBV10-3 combines with J gene TRBJ1-5, with TRBD1 matching over 7 bases. This CDR3 reads CAISAGQLSNQPQHF. The CDR3 nucleotides are TGTGCCATCAGTGCGGGACAGCTTAGCAATCAGCCCCAGCATTTT.